In its sample, the clone carrying this TCR beta chain was seen many times. Antigen unknown. TCRdb processed the 5' RACE reads anew with MiXCR; each CDR3 protein has one entry. Of about 35,000 distinct CDR3 sequences listed, roughly 20% are singletons. This sample stems from a study of T-cell memory formation after mild COVID-19. Overall study context: In these data, TCR clusters were largely donor specific. Whole-study results and caveats: Day 15 to 85 contracting clones showed balanced CD4/CD8; day 15 to 37 expanders favored CD4+.

The sequencing input was PBMCs or a T cell subset sorted from them (not recorded which). This receptor was taken from an adult who had mild COVID-19 (a few samples of this study predate the infection). Cell type and time point are not known.

This CDR3 reads CSARAAADAPNEQFF. CDR3 sequence (DNA): TGCAGTGCTAGAGCAGCGGCGGACGCCCCGAATGAGCAGTTCTTC. The chain joins TRBV20-1 to TRBJ2-1; weak D call: TRBD2 (5 bases). CDR3 size: 15 residues. Deletions cut 1 base from V and 7 bases from J, with 17 bases between. Germline V CDR1 and CDR2: DFQATT, SNEGSKA (reference sequence).